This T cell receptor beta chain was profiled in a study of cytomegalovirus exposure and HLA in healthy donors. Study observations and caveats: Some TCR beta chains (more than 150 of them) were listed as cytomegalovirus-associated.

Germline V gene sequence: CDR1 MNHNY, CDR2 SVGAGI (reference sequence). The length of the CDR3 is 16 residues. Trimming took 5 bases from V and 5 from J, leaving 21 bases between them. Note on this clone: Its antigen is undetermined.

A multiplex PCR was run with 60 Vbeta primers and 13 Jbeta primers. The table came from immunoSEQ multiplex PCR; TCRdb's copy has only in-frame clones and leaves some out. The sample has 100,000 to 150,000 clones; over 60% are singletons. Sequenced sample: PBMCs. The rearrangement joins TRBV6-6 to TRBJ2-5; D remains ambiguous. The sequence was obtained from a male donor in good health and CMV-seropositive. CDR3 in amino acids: CASSPSLIRGTETQYF. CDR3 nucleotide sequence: TGTGCCAGCAGTCCCTCCCTGATACGAGGAACGGAGACCCAGTACTTC.